This T cell receptor (beta chain) was recovered during a study of T cells expressing NK-cell markers (dated by TCRdb to the early 2020s). About the full investigation: Three sorted T-cell subsets (CD3+CD56+NKG2C+, CD3+CD56+NKG2C- and CD3+CD56-NKG2C+) from several donors had their TCR beta-chain repertoires profiled. Of the eight sequenced donors, seven were found to be HCMV-seropositive and one was found to be HCMV-seronegative. Sequencing of the libraries produced 2 x 150 bp reads on Illumina HiSeq 2000/2500, MiSeq or NextSeq. Randomly selected healthy volunteers, three men and five women, were used as the eight sequenced donors.

TCRdb names Illumina HiSeq 2000 as the instrument used. TCR beta cDNA libraries were prepared using 5'RACE template switching, which introduced a universal primer site and unique molecular identifiers. cDNA synthesis was primed from the TCR beta constant segment and was followed by two successive PCR amplification steps. Under the source paper's analysis protocol: MIGEC was used to demultiplex reads and group reads by UMI, and MiTCR was used to assemble and quantify clonotypes. To exclude erroneous sequences, any TCR cDNA sequence not supported by at least two reads was discarded. The tcR package was used for downstream repertoire analysis, and clonotypes were matched across fractions by CDR3 nucleotide sequence plus V segment. VDJmatch was used to annotate antigen specificity against VDJdb, with one amino acid substitution allowed in CDR3. Once TCRdb had reprocessed the reads, it stored one entry per CDR3 protein sequence and supplied no DNA. For this entry, the V and J calls and clone size follow TCRdb and not the study's own pipeline. The data table for this sample lists roughly 350,000 distinct CDR3 sequences. The ten largest account for 5.2% of the sample.

Beyond this particular receptor, the publication reports: Those dominant clonotypes were again the most abundant among CD3+CD56-NKG2C+ cells in a few donors, at about 28.3-65%. Whether the expanded NKG2C-expressing T cell clones were specific for HCMV antigens remained unclear. In more than 5 donors, the dominant CD3+CD56+NKG2C+ clonotypes were found to rank among the top 10 CD8+ clonotypes and to make up about 1.0-8% of CD8+ T cells.

In regard to this clonotype: Its antigen specificity is not known.

HCMV-specific IgG was detected in serum with a commercial ELISA kit to determine HCMV serostatus. Peripheral blood mononuclear cells were isolated from blood by Ficoll density gradient centrifugation. The sequence was obtained from a man between 18 and 69 years old in good health. The sequenced material came from blood T cells: a sorted CD56 or NKG2C T cell subset, CD4+ or CD8+ T cells, or bulk PBMC T cells (not recorded which).

The CDR3 region has the sequence CSASRLGQVPGEQYF. The rearrangement combines TRBV20-1 with TRBJ2-7; TCRdb names TRBD1, which stays unverified in the absence of DNA. The CDR3, from cysteine to phenylalanine, totals 15 residues. No DNA is recorded. The germline V gene (reference sequence) yields DFQATT for CDR1 and SNEGSKA for CDR2.